Following are 17 T cell receptor beta chains from one sample sequenced in a study of blood T cell repertoires in COVID-19. Sequencing used immunoSEQ multiplex PCR; TCRdb keeps in-frame clones, though not all of them. There are about 300,000 clones in the sample; approximately 90% occur only once, and about 2.2% lies in the top ten. The material sequenced was peripheral blood. The receptors stem from a woman in her 30s with COVID-19, enrolled during active disease.

This chain connects TRBV5-4 to TRBJ1-2; TRBD1 matches at 7 bases. The CDR3 consists of 14 residues. With V trimmed by 4 bases and J by 8 bases, 11 bases remained unmatched. Germline CDR1 SGHNT, CDR2 YYREEE (reference sequence). This chain's CDR3 is CASSAQGRSEGYTF. In DNA form, the CDR3 reads TGTGCCAGCAGCGCACAGGGGAGGTCGGAGGGCTACACCTTC. Filled out from reference TRBV5-4 and TRBJ1-2, the complete variable domain reads ETGVTQSPTHLIKTRGQQVTLRCSSQSGHNTVSWYQQALGQGPQFIFQYYREEENGRGNFPPRFSGLQFPNYSSELNVNALELDDSALYLCASSAQGRSEGYTFGSGTRLTVV.

The chain couples TRBV29-1 to TRBJ1-4, with D possibly being TRBD1 (6 bases). The CDR3 has 14 residues. V was pared by 6 bases and J by 0 bases, with 11 bases between. Germline V gives CDR1 SQVTM, CDR2 ANQGSEA. CDR3 in DNA: TGCAGCGTATCATACAGGGCAACTAATGAAAAACTGTTTTTT. Translated: CSVSYRATNEKLFF.

The chain joins TRBV30 to TRBJ2-7, with TRBD2 matching over 11 bases. Germline trimming cut 2 bases from V and 5 bases from J; bases unmatched to any gene: 8. Germline V CDR1 and CDR2: GTSNPN, SVGIG (reference sequence). This CDR3 has 15 residues. Here the CDR3 reads CAWSPLAGESHEQYF. As DNA, the CDR3 is TGTGCCTGGAGTCCACTAGCGGGAGAAAGCCACGAGCAGTACTTC.

This clone has a single count. The chain couples TRBV12-3 or TRBV12-4 to TRBJ1-4, with 7 bases aligning to TRBD1. Trimming cost V 6 bases and J 7 bases; bases outside gene matches: 5. CDR3 length: 13 residues. Written as DNA, the CDR3 is TGTGCCAGCAGCTCGACAGGGTCTGAAAAACTGTTTTTT. It encodes CASSSTGSEKLFF.

The V gene is TRBV25-1, the J gene TRBJ2-3; maybe TRBD2 (6 bases). V shed 6 bases and J shed 0 bases, with 13 bases lying between them. The CDR3 extends over 15 amino acids. Germline CDR1 MGHDK, CDR2 SYGVNS. The CDR3 sequence: CASSPGGTSTDTQYF. The CDR3 nucleotides read TGTGCCAGCAGCCCAGGTGGGACTAGCACAGATACGCAGTATTTT. The whole variable domain, filled in from reference TRBV25-1 and TRBJ2-3, reads EADIYQTPRYLVIGTGKKITLECSQTMGHDKMYWYQQDPGMELHLIHYSYGVNSTEKGDLSSESTVSRIRTEHFPLTLESARPSHTSQYLCASSPGGTSTDTQYFGPGTRLTVL.

J is TRBJ1-1 and V is TRBV7-6; D not certain. CDR3 length: 14 residues. With 5 bases removed from V and 0 bases from J, the gap between germline ends came to 10 bases. The germline V gene encodes CDR1 SGHVS and CDR2 FNYEAQ. The CDR3 nucleotides read TGTGCCAGCAGCCCACCTACTCTGAACACTGAAGCTTTCTTT. Protein product: CASSPPTLNTEAFF.

In this sample, this clone turned up once. J is TRBJ1-5 and V is TRBV7-8; 7 bases match TRBD1. Per germline, CDR1 SGHVS and CDR2 FQNEAQ. The CDR3 has 16 amino acids. V lost 1 base to trimming and J lost 0 bases; unmatched junction nucleotides: 3. The CDR3 here is CASSLEDRYSNQPQHF. The CDR3 DNA follows: TGTGCCAGCAGCTTAGAGGACAGGTATAGCAATCAGCCCCAGCATTTT.

This clone was found once. V and J are TRBV9 and TRBJ2-3; D not resolved. CDR3 size: 13 residues. Trimming stripped 5 bases from V and 2 bases from J, with 9 bases between. Germline V gene lookup returns CDR1 SGDLS and CDR2 YYNGEE. The CDR3 nucleotides are TGTGCCAGCAGTGGGCTCCCCACAGATACGCAGTATTTT. It is translated as CASSGLPTDTQYF.

The genes are TRBV30 and TRBJ1-4, with D perhaps matching TRBD1 (6 bases). This CDR3 contains 12 residues. V lost 5 bases, J lost 2 bases, and 6 bases lay in between. Germline CDR1 reads GTSNPN; CDR2 reads SVGIG (reference sequence). In nucleotides, the CDR3 is TGTGCCTGGGGACAGACTAATGAAAAACTGTTTTTT. Its protein is CAWGQTNEKLFF.

The chain employs TRBV29-1 and TRBJ1-3; D perhaps matches TRBD1 (5 bases). Germline CDR1 and CDR2: SQVTM and ANQGSEA. This CDR3 spans 13 amino acids. V was trimmed by 7 bases and J by 4 bases, leaving 14 bases between them. Written as DNA, the CDR3 is TGCAGCGCCCTCAGGGAGGCGGGAAACACCATATATTTT. Translation gives CSALREAGNTIYF.

The V gene is TRBV6-6, the J gene TRBJ1-4; no clear D. Trimming removed 2 bases from V and 7 bases from J, with 14 bases in between. Germline V gives CDR1 MNHNY, CDR2 SVGAGI (reference sequence). CDR3 length: 15 residues. The CDR3 spells CASSYRGILGEKLFF. CDR3 sequence (DNA): TGTGCCAGCAGTTACCGAGGGATCCTCGGTGAAAAACTGTTTTTT.

The CDR3 nucleotides read TGTGCCAGCAGCTTAGCGGTCGCGGGAGGATACAATGAGCAGTTCTTC. Translation gives CASSLAVAGGYNEQFF. The rearrangement links TRBV7-9 to TRBJ2-1; 8 bases map to TRBD2. This CDR3 has 16 amino acids. Unmatched junction bases numbered 5, after V lost 0 bases and J lost 4 bases. The germline CDR1 and CDR2 sequences are SEHNR and FQNEAQ (reference sequence).

The chain uses TRBV24-1 and TRBJ1-2, with TRBD1 matching 7 bases. Germline trimming cut 3 bases from V and 8 bases from J; bases unmatched to any gene: 5. The CDR3 sequence is 13 residues long. The germline V gene has CDR1 KGHDR and CDR2 SFDVKD. CDR3 coding DNA: TGTGCCACCAGTGATCCCGGGACAGAAGGCTACACCTTC. Amino acids: CATSDPGTEGYTF.

The J gene is TRBJ1-6, the V gene TRBV28, with TRBD1 matching over 9 bases. After removal of 3 bases from V and 9 bases from J, the junction contained 3 bases not matched to a gene. The CDR3 is made up of 14 amino acids. The germline gives CDR1 MDHEN, CDR2 SYDVKM. The CDR3: CASSLGQGFSPLHF. CDR3 coding DNA: TGTGCCAGCAGTTTGGGACAGGGTTTTTCACCCCTCCACTTT.

V is TRBV7-8 and J is TRBJ2-5; no clear D gene. V dropped 5 bases and J dropped 4 bases, with 5 bases sitting between them. Germline V CDR1 and CDR2: SGHVS, FQNEAQ. The CDR3 contains 11 residues. The CDR3 here is CASSPSETQYF. The CDR3 DNA sequence: TGTGCCAGCAGCCCCTCAGAGACCCAGTACTTC.

On this clone: The junction shows a germline mismatch at one end, possibly a read error. The V and J genes are TRBV9 and TRBJ2-3; TRBD2 matches 12 bases. The CDR3 length is 17 residues. In germline, CDR1 is SGDLS, CDR2 YYNGEE. CDR3 nucleotides: TGTGCCAGCAGCCCCCTTCTAGCGGGGGGGGCCACAAATACGCAGTATTTT. Translated: CASSPLLAGGATNTQYF.

The chain is built from TRBV30 and TRBJ1-2; D may be TRBD1 (5 bases). The CDR3 runs 13 residues. Trimming left V 4 bases short and J 3 bases short, with 12 bases between. CDR1 GTSNPN and CDR2 SVGIG come from the germline V gene (reference sequence). The CDR3 DNA reads as TGTGCCTGGAACCTTCGGGGGGACTATGGCTACACCTTC. Translated, it gives CAWNLRGDYGYTF.